This is a list of T cell receptor beta chains from one sample in a study of blood T cell repertoires in COVID-19. The table came from immunoSEQ multiplex PCR; TCRdb's copy has only in-frame clones and leaves some out. The repertoire consists of approximately 350,000 clones, with around 88% occurring once and the leading ten covering around 7.5%. Material for sequencing was peripheral blood. These receptors were taken from a woman aged 55-70 years with COVID-19, enrolled during active disease. Both conserved end residues are part of each CDR3. Fields, in order: J gene, clone size, CDR3 length, D gene, V gene, CDR3 DNA, CDR3 protein. D genes are given only for firm matches. Only some rows state a clone size, as once, few, many or a class for expanded clones.

TRBJ2-1	.	16	TRBD2	TRBV19	TGTGCCAGTCTCAAAGGCGGCGGGGGACTTTACAATGAGCAGTTCTTC	CASLKGGGGLYNEQFF
TRBJ2-2	.	17	TRBD2	TRBV5-1	TGCGCCAGCAGCCCGTCCCTAGCGGGGATCAACACCGGGGAGCTGTTTTTT	CASSPSLAGINTGELFF
TRBJ1-2	.	14	TRBD1	TRBV5-6	TGTGCCAGCAGCCCCGGACAGGGGGCCTTTGGCTACACCTTC	CASSPGQGAFGYTF
TRBJ2-7	few	13	.	TRBV5-4	TGTGCCAGCAGCTTGGTTGCGAGCTACGAGCAGTACTTC	CASSLVASYEQYF
TRBJ2-6	.	14	.	TRBV6-5	TGTGCCAGCAAGGACAGCTCTGGGGCCAACGTCCTGACTTTC	CASKDSSGANVLTF
TRBJ1-2	.	15	.	TRBV5-6	TGTGCCAGCAGCTTGGATCGACAGGTTCGCTATGGCTACACCTTC	CASSLDRQVRYGYTF
TRBJ2-3	.	16	.	TRBV6-2/TRBV6-3	TGTGCCAGCAGTAATCCGCGAGGGGGGGGAACAGATACGCAGTATTTT	CASSNPRGGGTDTQYF
TRBJ2-1	.	14	.	TRBV10-2	TGCGCCAGCAGCCACAACCGTATAGAGGGTGAGCAGTTCTTC	CASSHNRIEGEQFF
TRBJ1-1	.	15	TRBD1	TRBV6-6	TGTGCCAGCAGTGTCCTACAGGGGGCCGGCACTGAAGCTTTCTTT	CASSVLQGAGTEAFF
TRBJ1-2	.	14	TRBD1	TRBV7-9	TGTGCCAGCAGCTTAGATGAAGGGGGCAATGGCTACACCTTC	CASSLDEGGNGYTF
TRBJ1-4	.	14	.	TRBV27	TGTGCCAGCAGCGAGAGGGCCTCTAATGAAAAACTGTTTTTT	CASSERASNEKLFF
TRBJ2-1	.	15	TRBD1	TRBV10-3	TGTGCCATCACGCCGACAGGGGGCGGAATAGGTGAGCAGTTCTTC	CAITPTGGGIGEQFF
TRBJ2-7	once	18	TRBD2	TRBV3-1/TRBV3-2	TGTGCCAGCAGCCAGGGGGGCGTAGCGGGGGCCTGGGGCCACGAGCAGTACTTC	CASSQGGVAGAWGHEQYF
TRBJ1-2	.	14	TRBD1	TRBV4-1	TGCGCCAGCTCGGGGACAGGGGGCCTCGGTGGCTACACCTTC	CASSGTGGLGGYTF
TRBJ2-7	.	16	.	TRBV7-8	TGTGCCAGCAGCGCCTATAGCGGCCCAAGCTCCTACGAGCAGTACTTC	CASSAYSGPSSYEQYF
TRBJ2-7	.	12	.	TRBV7-9	TGTGCCAGCGGAGTAGGAGACTACGAGCAGTACTTC	CASGVGDYEQYF
TRBJ2-1	few	17	TRBD2	TRBV9	TGTGCCAGCAGCCCGAGACCGACTAGCGGGGACTACAATGAGCAGTTCTTC	CASSPRPTSGDYNEQFF
TRBJ2-1	.	16	TRBD2	TRBV5-1	TGCGCCAGCAGCCGCTCTCTAGCGGGGGTAGACAATGAGCAGTTCTTC	CASSRSLAGVDNEQFF
TRBJ1-5	.	18	.	TRBV4-1	TGCGCCAGCAGCCAACTGGGAGGTGGGCGGCCGATTAATCAGCCCCAGCATTTT	CASSQLGGGRPINQPQHF
TRBJ2-5	.	11	.	TRBV20-1	TGCAGCCCTGGGGCGAGGGAGACCCAGTACTTC	CSPGARETQYF
TRBJ1-3	.	15	.	TRBV7-9	TGTGCCAGCAGCCCCTGGGCCCCCTCTGGAAACACCATATATTTT	CASSPWAPSGNTIYF
TRBJ2-6	few	19	TRBD1	TRBV7-8	TGTGCCAGCAGCTTAGCCGGTTGGACAGGGTTATCTGGGGCCAACGTCCTGACTTTC	CASSLAGWTGLSGANVLTF
TRBJ1-5	.	15	TRBD1	TRBV9	TGTGCCAGCAGCCCGGGGACAGCTAGCAATCAGCCCCAGCATTTT	CASSPGTASNQPQHF
TRBJ2-1	.	15	TRBD2	TRBV5-1	TGCGCCAGCAGCCGGTCAGCGGGGGCCTACAATGAGCAGTTCTTC	CASSRSAGAYNEQFF
TRBJ2-5	once	16	.	TRBV12-2	TGTGCAAGTCGCTTAGGGATAGGGACACCCAAGGAGACCCAGTACTTC	CASRLGIGTPKETQYF
TRBJ1-4	.	12	TRBD1	TRBV7-9	TGTGCCAGCAGCTCTACGACAGGGTTAATGTTTTTT	CASSSTTGLMFF
TRBJ2-4	.	16	TRBD2	TRBV5-4	TGTGCCAGCAGCTTGGGTGGGGCTAGCGGGAAAAACATTCAGTACTTC	CASSLGGASGKNIQYF